This T cell receptor beta chain was sequenced in a study of early T cells in non-severe SARS-CoV-2 infection. The CDR3 runs to 15 residues. CDR1 is MNHNS and CDR2 is SASEGT in the germline V gene. V was pared by 1 base and J by 0 bases, with 6 bases between. Attachment of unique molecular identifiers was made to individual cDNA molecules. TCRdb reprocessed the 5' RACE reads via MiXCR and lists one record per CDR3 protein. The sample carries about 99,000 distinct CDR3 sequences, roughly 15% recorded once. This receptor was identified in an adult who was a healthcare worker with PCR-confirmed SARS-CoV-2 infection or an uninfected control (not recorded which). The rearrangement joins TRBV6-1 to TRBJ2-2; D remains unclear. What was sequenced was whole blood. For the CDR3, the DNA is TGTGCCAGCAGTGAAGAGAGCGCGAACACCGGGGAGCTGTTTTTT. This translates into CASSEESANTGELFF.